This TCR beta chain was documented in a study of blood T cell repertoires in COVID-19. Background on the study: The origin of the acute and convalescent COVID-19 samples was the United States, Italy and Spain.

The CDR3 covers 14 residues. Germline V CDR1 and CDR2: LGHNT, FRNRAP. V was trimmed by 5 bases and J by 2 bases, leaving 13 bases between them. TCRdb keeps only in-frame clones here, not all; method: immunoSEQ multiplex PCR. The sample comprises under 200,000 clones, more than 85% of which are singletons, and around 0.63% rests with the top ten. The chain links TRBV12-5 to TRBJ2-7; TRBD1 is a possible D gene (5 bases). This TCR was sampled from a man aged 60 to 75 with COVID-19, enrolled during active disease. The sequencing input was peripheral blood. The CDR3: CASGTGHPPYEQYF. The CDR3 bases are TGTGCTAGTGGTACCGGACATCCCCCCTACGAGCAGTACTTC.